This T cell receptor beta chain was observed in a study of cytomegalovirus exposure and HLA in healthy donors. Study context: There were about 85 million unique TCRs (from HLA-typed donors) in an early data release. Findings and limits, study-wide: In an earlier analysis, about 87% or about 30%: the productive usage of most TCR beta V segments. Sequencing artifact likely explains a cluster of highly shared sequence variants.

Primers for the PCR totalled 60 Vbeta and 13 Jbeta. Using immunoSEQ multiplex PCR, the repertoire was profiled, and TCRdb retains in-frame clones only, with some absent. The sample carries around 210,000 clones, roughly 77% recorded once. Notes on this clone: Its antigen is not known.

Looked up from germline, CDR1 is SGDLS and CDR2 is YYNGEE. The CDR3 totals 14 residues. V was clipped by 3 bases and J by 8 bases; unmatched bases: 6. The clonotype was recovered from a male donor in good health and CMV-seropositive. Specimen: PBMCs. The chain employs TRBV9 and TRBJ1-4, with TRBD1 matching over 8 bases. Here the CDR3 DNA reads TGTGCCAGCAGCGGGGGACAGGATCAGGAAAAACTGTTTTTT. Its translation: CASSGGQDQEKLFF. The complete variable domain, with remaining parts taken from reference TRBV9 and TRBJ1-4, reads DSGVTQTPKHLITATGQRVTLRCSPRSGDLSVYWYQQSLDQGLQFLIQYYNGEERAKGNILERFSAQQFPDLHSELNLSSLELGDSALYFCASSGGQDQEKLFFGSGTQLSVL.